Listed below are T cell receptor beta chains from one sample, sequenced in a study of control samples from healthy donors and cancer patients. Clones were read by immunoSEQ multiplex PCR, and TCRdb kept only the in-frame ones, dropping some. This sample has over 150,000 clones; about 94% occur once, and the top ten carry about 5%. The sequencing input was blood. These receptors were collected from a man aged 35 to 55 in good health. Both conserved end residues are part of each CDR3. D genes are given only for firm matches.

V gene	J gene	D gene	CDR3 DNA	CDR3 protein
TRBV30	TRBJ1-1	NA	TGTGCCTGGAGTGTACTCGCGGGGAGGACTGAAGCTTTCTTT	CAWSVLAGRTEAFF
TRBV15	TRBJ1-4	NA	TGTGCCACTACCAAAGGAATTAGCAGGGAAGAATGGCGTGACGAAAAACTGTTTTTT	CATTKGISREEWRDEKLFF
TRBV7-2	TRBJ2-4	NA	TGTGCCAGCAGCTCGCGGGCCCCGCAGGTTAACATTCAGTACTTC	CASSSRAPQVNIQYF
TRBV29-1	TRBJ1-1	TRBD1	TGCAGCGTTGAAAACAGGGGGTCGAGCACTGAAGCTTTCTTT	CSVENRGSSTEAFF
TRBV11-2	TRBJ1-2	NA	TGTGCCAGCAGCTTAGGCCCAGCGAACTATGGCTACACCTTC	CASSLGPANYGYTF
TRBV18	TRBJ2-5	NA	TGTGCCAGCTCCGCGTGGGGGGCACAGGAGACCCAGTACTTC	CASSAWGAQETQYF
TRBV12-5	TRBJ2-3	NA	TGTGCTAGTGGTTTTGACGCGGATACAGGGAATTTT	CASGFDADTGNF
TRBV18	TRBJ1-1	NA	TGTGCCAGCTCACCCACAGTTGAACAGAACACTGAAGCTTTCTTT	CASSPTVEQNTEAFF
TRBV30	TRBJ2-1	NA	TGTGCCTGGAGTGTCGAGGCGGGGGCTATGAATGAGCAGTTCTTC	CAWSVEAGAMNEQFF
TRBV2	TRBJ1-1	NA	TGTGCCATCCCTTGGGACAATTTGAACACTGAAGCTTTCTTT	CAIPWDNLNTEAFF
TRBV10-2	TRBJ2-3	NA	TGCGCCAGCAGTGAGTTAGGTGGCTTCACGCAGTATTTT	CASSELGGFTQYF